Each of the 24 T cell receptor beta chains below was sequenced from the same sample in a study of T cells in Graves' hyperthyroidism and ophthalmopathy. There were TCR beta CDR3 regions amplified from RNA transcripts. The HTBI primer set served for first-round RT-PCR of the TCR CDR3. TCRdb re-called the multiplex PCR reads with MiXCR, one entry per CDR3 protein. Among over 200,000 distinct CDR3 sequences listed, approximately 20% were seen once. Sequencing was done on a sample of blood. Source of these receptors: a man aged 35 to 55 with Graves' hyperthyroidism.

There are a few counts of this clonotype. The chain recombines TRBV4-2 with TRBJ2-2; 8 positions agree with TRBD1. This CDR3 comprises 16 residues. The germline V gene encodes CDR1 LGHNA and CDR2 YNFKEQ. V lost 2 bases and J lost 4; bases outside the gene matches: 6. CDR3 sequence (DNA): TGTGCCAGCAGCCAACCGACAGGGGCCGGCACCGGGGAGCTGTTTTTT. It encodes CASSQPTGAGTGELFF.

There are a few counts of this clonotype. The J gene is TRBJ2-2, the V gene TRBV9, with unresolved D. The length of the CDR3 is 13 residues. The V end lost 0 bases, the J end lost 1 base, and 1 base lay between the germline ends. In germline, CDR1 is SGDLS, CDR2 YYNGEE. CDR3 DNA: TGTGCCAGCAGCGTAGAGAACACCGGGGAGCTGTTTTTT. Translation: CASSVENTGELFF.

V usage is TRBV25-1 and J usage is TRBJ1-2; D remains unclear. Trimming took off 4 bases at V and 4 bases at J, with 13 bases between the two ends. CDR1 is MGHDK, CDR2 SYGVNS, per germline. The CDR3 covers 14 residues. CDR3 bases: TGTGCCAGCAGTGCAAGGAACCCTTTCTATGGCTACACCTTC. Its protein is CASSARNPFYGYTF.

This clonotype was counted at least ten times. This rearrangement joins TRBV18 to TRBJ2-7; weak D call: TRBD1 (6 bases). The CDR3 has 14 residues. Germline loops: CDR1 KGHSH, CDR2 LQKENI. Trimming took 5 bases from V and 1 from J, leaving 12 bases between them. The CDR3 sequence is CASSTGTSSYEQYF. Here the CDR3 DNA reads TGTGCCAGCTCAACGGGGACATCTTCCTACGAGCAGTACTTC.

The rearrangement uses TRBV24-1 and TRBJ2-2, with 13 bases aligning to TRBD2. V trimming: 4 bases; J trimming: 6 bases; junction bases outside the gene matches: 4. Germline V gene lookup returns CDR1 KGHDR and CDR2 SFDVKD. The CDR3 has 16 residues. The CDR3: CATSDRGLAGAGELFF. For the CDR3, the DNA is TGTGCCACCAGTGACCGCGGACTAGCGGGGGCCGGGGAGCTGTTTTTT.

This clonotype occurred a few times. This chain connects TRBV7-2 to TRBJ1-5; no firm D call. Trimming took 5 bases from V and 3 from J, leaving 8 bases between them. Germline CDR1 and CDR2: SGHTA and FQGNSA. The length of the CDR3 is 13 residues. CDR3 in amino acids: CASSTRNNQPQHF. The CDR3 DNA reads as TGTGCCAGCAGCACTCGAAACAATCAGCCCCAGCATTTT.

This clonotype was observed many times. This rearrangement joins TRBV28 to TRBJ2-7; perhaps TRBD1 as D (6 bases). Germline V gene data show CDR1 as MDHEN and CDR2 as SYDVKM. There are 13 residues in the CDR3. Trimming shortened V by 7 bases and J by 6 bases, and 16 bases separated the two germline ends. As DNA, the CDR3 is TGTGCCAGCAACTTGGGACACTCTCTCGAGCAGTACTTC. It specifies CASNLGHSLEQYF.

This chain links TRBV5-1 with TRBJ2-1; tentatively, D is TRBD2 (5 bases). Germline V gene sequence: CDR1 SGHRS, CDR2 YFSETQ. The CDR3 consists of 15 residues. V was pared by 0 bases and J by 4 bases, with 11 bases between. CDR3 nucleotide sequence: TGCGCCAGCAGCTTGGGTGCGGGTGGATACAATGAGCAGTTCTTC. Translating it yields CASSLGAGGYNEQFF.

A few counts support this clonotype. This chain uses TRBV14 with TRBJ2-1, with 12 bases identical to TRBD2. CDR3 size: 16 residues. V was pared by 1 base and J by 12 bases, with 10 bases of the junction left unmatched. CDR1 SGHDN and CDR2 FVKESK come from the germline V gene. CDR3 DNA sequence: TGTGCCAGCAGCCAAGTCAGGGAACTAGCGGGAGGTTCGCAGTTCTTC. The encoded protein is CASSQVRELAGGSQFF.

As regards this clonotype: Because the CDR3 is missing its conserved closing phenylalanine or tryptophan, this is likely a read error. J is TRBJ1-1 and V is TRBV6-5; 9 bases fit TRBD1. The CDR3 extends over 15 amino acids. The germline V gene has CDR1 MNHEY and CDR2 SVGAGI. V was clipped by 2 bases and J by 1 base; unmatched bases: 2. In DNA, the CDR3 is TGTGCCAGCAGTTACACACAGGGGGCGAACACTGAAGCTTTCCTT. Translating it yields CASSYTQGANTEAFL.

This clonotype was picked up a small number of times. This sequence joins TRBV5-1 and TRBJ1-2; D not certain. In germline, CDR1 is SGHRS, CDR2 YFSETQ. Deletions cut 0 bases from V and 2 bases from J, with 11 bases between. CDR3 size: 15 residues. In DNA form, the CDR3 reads TGCGCCAGCAGCTTGGCCTCTAACAGAAACTATGGCTACACCTTC. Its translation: CASSLASNRNYGYTF.

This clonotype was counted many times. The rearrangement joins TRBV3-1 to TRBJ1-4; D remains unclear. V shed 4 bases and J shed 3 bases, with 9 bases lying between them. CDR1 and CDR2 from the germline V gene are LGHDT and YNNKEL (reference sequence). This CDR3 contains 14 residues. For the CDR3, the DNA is TGTGCCAGCAGCCCGAGGGCGGCTAATGAAAAACTGTTTTTT. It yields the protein CASSPRAANEKLFF.

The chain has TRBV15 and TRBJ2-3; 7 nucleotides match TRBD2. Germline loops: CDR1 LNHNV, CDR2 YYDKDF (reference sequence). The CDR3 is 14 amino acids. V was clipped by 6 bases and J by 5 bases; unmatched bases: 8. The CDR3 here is CATSKGLGRDTQYF. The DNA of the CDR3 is TGTGCCACCAGTAAAGGACTAGGTCGAGATACGCAGTATTTT.

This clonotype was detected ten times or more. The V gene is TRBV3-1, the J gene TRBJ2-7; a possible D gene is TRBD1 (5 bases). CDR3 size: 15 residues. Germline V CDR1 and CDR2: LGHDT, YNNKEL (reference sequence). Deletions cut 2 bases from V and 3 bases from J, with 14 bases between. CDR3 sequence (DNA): TGTGCCAGCAGCCAAAGAGTCCAGGGAATCTACGAGCAGTACTTC. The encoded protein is CASSQRVQGIYEQYF.

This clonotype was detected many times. In DNA, the CDR3 is TGCAGCGTTGAGATAGGGGCTAACTATGGCTACACCTTC. Residues: CSVEIGANYGYTF. V usage is TRBV29-1 and J usage is TRBJ1-2, with D maybe TRBD1 (5 bases). The CDR3 sequence is 13 residues long. V lost 3 bases to trimming and J lost 0 bases, with 8 bases between them. Per the germline V gene, CDR1 is SQVTM and CDR2 is ANQGSEA.

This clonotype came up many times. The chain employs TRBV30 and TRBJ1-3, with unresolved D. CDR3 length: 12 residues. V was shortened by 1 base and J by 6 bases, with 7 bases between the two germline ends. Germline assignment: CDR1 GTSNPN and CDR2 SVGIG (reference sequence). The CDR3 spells CAWSGGQNTIYF. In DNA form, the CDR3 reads TGTGCCTGGAGTGGAGGGCAAAACACCATATATTTT.

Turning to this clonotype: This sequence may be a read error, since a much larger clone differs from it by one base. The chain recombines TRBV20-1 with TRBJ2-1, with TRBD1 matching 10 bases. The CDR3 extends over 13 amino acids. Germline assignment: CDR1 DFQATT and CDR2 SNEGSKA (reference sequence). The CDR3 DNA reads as TGCAGCGAAGGGGGACAGGGGAACAATGATCAGTTCTTC. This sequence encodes CSEGGQGNNDQFF.

The CDR3 region has the DNA TGTGCCAGCAGCACCGGGACTGGCGGGGGGGTAACCGAGACCCAGTACTTC. Its translation is CASSTGTGGGVTETQYF. The chain recombines TRBV9 with TRBJ2-5; TRBD2 aligns across 9 bases. Germline CDR1 and CDR2: SGDLS and YYNGEE. V was pared by 4 bases and J by 5 bases, with 15 bases of the junction left unmatched. The CDR3 spans 17 residues.

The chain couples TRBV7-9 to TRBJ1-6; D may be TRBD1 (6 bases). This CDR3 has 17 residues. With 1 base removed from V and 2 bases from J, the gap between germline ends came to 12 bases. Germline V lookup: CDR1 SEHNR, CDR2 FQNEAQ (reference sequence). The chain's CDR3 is CASSLGSGDPYNSPLHF. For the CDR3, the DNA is TGTGCCAGCAGCTTAGGGTCAGGGGATCCCTATAATTCACCCCTCCACTTT.

CDR3 sequence (DNA): TGTGCCAGCAGCTTAGCGGATGCGGCGGGAGGGCCTTACAATGAGCAGTTCTTC. Translated: CASSLADAAGGPYNEQFF. The chain couples TRBV7-2 to TRBJ2-1, with 9 bases that match TRBD2. The CDR3 runs 18 residues. From germline, CDR1 is SGHTA and CDR2 FQGNSA. The V gene end was trimmed by 0 bases and the J gene end by 4 bases; junction bases not matched to a gene: 10.

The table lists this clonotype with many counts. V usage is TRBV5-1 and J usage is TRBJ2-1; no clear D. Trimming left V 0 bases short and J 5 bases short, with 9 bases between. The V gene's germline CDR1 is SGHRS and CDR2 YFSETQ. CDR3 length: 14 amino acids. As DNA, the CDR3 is TGCGCCAGCAGCTTGGATTACTCTAACAATGAGCAGTTCTTC. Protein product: CASSLDYSNNEQFF.

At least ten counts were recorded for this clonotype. The CDR3 region has the DNA TGTGCCTGGAGTTTCCTCGACAGGTCTGCTCCTAAAGCTTTCTTT. As protein: CAWSFLDRSAPKAFF. The chain uses TRBV30 and TRBJ1-1, with D perhaps matching TRBD1 (6 bases). V shed 2 bases and J shed 9 bases, with 22 bases lying between them. This CDR3 spans 15 amino acids. The germline CDR1 and CDR2 sequences are GTSNPN and SVGIG (reference sequence).

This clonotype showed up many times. The DNA of the CDR3 is TGCAGCGTCGCTACCCGGGACAAAACCTACGAGCAGTACTTC. Encoded protein: CSVATRDKTYEQYF. The rearrangement joins TRBV29-1 to TRBJ2-7; maybe TRBD1 (6 bases). Trimming cost V 6 bases and J 2 bases, with 17 bases left between them. Germline V gives CDR1 SQVTM, CDR2 ANQGSEA. There are 14 residues in the CDR3.

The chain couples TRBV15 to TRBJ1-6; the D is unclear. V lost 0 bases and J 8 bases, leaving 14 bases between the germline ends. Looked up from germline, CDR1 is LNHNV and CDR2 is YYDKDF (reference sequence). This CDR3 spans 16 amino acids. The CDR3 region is CATSREEAGWHSPLHF. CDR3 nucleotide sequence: TGTGCCACCAGCAGAGAAGAGGCAGGTTGGCATTCACCCCTCCACTTT.